This T cell receptor (beta chain) was captured by sequencing in a study of blood T cell repertoires in COVID-19. Turning to the study itself: The analysed material was cDNA or gDNA that came from T cells, B-cell-depleted T cells, or PBMCs.

Produced via immunoSEQ multiplex PCR; TCRdb's table is partial and in-frame only. This sample carries about 110,000 clones, 80% to 85% of them seen once, and the ten largest clones take roughly 4%. The CDR3 is made up of 17 amino acids. Germline CDR1 reads SGHVS; CDR2 reads FNYEAQ. Trimming stripped 5 bases from V and 2 bases from J, with 20 bases between. The sequenced sample was peripheral blood. V and J are TRBV7-6 and TRBJ2-3; tentative D call: TRBD1 (6 bases). This receptor was obtained from a man between 65 and 85 years old with acute or convalescent COVID-19. The CDR3 protein is CASSPDLRGRNTDTQYF. The CDR3 bases are TGTGCCAGCAGCCCAGACCTCAGGGGAAGGAACACAGATACGCAGTATTTT. Looking up the rest from reference TRBV7-6 and TRBJ2-3 gives the full variable domain: GAGVSQSPRYKVTKRGQDVALRCDPISGHVSLYWYRQALGQGPEFLTYFNYEAQQDKSGLPNDRFSAERPEGSISTLTIQRTEQRDSAMYRCASSPDLRGRNTDTQYFGPGTRLTVL.